This TCR beta chain stems from a study of cytomegalovirus exposure and HLA in healthy donors. In the PCR, 60 Vbeta and 13 Jbeta primers were used. Some clones are missing from TCRdb's copy, which holds only in-frame ones; the method was immunoSEQ multiplex PCR. The repertoire consists of 99,000 or so clones, with roughly 15% occurring once and the leading ten covering around 0.83%. With 0 bases removed from V and 4 bases from J, the gap between germline ends came to 10 bases. The CDR3 covers 14 residues. The germline V gene has CDR1 SGHDT and CDR2 YYEEEE. In its sample, this clone was seen a few times.

The sequence was collected from a female donor in good health and CMV-seronegative. Sequenced material: PBMCs. The J gene is TRBJ1-1, the V gene TRBV5-6; weak D call: TRBD1 (5 bases). Here the CDR3 reads CASSLAGSVTEAFF. The DNA of the CDR3 is TGTGCCAGCAGCTTGGCAGGGTCGGTCACTGAAGCTTTCTTT.